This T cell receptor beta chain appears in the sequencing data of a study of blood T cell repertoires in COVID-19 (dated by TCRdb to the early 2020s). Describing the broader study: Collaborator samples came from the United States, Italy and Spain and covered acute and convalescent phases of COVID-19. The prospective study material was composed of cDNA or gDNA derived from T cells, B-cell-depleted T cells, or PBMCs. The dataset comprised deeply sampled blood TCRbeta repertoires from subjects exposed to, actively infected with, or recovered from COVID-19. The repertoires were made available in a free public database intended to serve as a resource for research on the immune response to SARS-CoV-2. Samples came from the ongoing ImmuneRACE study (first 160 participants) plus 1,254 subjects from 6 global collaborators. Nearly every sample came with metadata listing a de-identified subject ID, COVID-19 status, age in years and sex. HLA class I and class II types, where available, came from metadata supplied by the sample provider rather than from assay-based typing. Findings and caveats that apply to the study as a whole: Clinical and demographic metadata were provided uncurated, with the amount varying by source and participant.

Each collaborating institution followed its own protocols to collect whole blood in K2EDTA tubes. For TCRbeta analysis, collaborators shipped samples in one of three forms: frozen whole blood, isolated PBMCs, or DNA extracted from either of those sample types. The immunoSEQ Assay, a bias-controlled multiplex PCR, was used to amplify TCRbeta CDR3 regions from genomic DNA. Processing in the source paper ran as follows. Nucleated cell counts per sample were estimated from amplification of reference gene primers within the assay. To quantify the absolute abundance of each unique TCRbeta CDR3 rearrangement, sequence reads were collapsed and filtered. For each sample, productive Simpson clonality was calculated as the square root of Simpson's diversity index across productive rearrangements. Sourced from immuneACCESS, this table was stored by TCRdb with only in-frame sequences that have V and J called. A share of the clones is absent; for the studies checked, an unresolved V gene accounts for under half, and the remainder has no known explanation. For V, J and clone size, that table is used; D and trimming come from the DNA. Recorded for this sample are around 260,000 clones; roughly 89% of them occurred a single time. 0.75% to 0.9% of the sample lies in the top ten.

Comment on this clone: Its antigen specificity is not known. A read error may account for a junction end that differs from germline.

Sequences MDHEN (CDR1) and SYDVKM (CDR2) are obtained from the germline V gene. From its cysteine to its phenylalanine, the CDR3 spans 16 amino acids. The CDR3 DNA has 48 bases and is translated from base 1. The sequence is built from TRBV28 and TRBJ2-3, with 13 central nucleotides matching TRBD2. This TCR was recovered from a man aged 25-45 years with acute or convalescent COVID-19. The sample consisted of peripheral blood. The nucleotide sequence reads TGTGCCAGCAGTTTACCCTACAGGGGGACTAGCGGGATCAGAAGGTTT. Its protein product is CASSLPYRGTSGIRRF.